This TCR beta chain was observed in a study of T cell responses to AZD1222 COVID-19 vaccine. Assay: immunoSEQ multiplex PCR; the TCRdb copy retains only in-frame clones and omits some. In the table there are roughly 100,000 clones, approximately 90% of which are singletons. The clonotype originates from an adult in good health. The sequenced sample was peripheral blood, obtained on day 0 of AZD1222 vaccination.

CDR3 in DNA: TGTGCCAGCAGCCACTCCGGGGGGGTGAACTCTGGAAACACCATATATTTT. As protein: CASSHSGGVNSGNTIYF. The chain has TRBV3-1 (or the pseudogene TRBV3-2) and TRBJ1-3, with D tentatively TRBD1 (5 bases). There are 17 residues in the CDR3. The V and J ends lost 3 bases and 0 bases respectively, with 15 bases between them. Germline V gives CDR1 LGHDT, CDR2 YNNKEL (reference sequence).